The next 20 T cell receptor beta chains were all read from a single sample in a study of blood T cell repertoires in COVID-19. The table came from immunoSEQ multiplex PCR; TCRdb's copy has only in-frame clones and leaves some out. The table has about 190,000 clones, about four fifths seen once. The source material was peripheral blood. Receptor source: a woman between 40 and 55 years old with acute or convalescent COVID-19.

The genes are TRBV6-5 and TRBJ1-1, with 9 bases identical to TRBD1. V shed 6 bases, J shed 3 bases, and the junction held 5 bases outside the gene matches. From germline, CDR1 is MNHEY and CDR2 SVGAGI. The CDR3 has 14 residues. The CDR3 sequence: CASSQDRGDTEAFF. In DNA form, the CDR3 reads TGTGCCAGCAGCCAGGACAGGGGAGACACTGAAGCTTTCTTT.

For this clone: One end of the junction is discordant with germline, which a read error may explain. This chain links TRBV5-4 with TRBJ1-2, with TRBD1 identical over 7 bases. From germline, CDR1 is SGHNT and CDR2 YYREEE (reference sequence). The CDR3 totals 12 residues. The CDR3 sequence: CASSLVRGRHYF. The DNA of the CDR3 is TGTGCCAGCAGCTTGGTTAGGGGGCGTCATTACTTC. The whole variable domain, remainder taken from reference TRBV5-4 and TRBJ1-2, is ETGVTQSPTHLIKTRGQQVTLRCSSQSGHNTVSWYQQALGQGPQFIFQYYREEENGRGNFPPRFSGLQFPNYSSELNVNALELDDSALYLCASSLVRGRHYFGSGTRLTVV.

This sequence joins TRBV28 and TRBJ1-6; D uncertain. In germline, CDR1 is MDHEN, CDR2 SYDVKM. Trimming stripped 2 bases from V and 8 bases from J, with 10 bases between. The CDR3 consists of 14 residues. The DNA of the CDR3 is TGTGCCAGCAGTTTACCAGACTGGCATTCACCCCTCCACTTT. Translated, it gives CASSLPDWHSPLHF.

This clone appeared once. The J gene is TRBJ2-4, the V gene TRBV27; a possible D gene is TRBD2 (7 bases). CDR3 size: 17 residues. V lost 6 bases to trimming and J lost 0 bases, with 18 bases between them. Germline V gene data show CDR1 as MNHEY and CDR2 as SMNVEV (reference sequence). The CDR3 DNA is TGTGCCAGCAGGAGGGGGTTCGGGGGGTCAGCCAAAAACATTCAGTACTTC. Amino acids: CASRRGFGGSAKNIQYF.

The V gene is TRBV5-1, the J gene TRBJ1-5, with D maybe TRBD1 (5 bases). V was trimmed by 1 base and J by 5 bases, leaving 13 bases between them. Looked up from germline, CDR1 is SGHRS and CDR2 is YFSETQ. CDR3 length equals 15 residues. The CDR3 DNA reads TGCGCCAGCAGCTTGAGGGGAACGGGGGATCAGCCCCAGCATTTT. It translates to CASSLRGTGDQPQHF.

The chain links TRBV7-2 to TRBJ2-7; D is possibly TRBD2 (6 bases). CDR3 length equals 14 residues. V was trimmed by 1 base and J by 3 bases, leaving 10 bases between them. Germline V gives CDR1 SGHTA, CDR2 FQGNSA. The CDR3 bases are TGTGCCAGCAGCTTAGGGCTGGGACTCTACGAGCAGTACTTC. It is translated as CASSLGLGLYEQYF.

The genes are TRBV6-6 and TRBJ1-5; D possibly corresponds to TRBD1 (6 bases). Germline V lookup: CDR1 MNHNY, CDR2 SVGAGI (reference sequence). Trimming took off 5 bases at V and 7 bases at J, with 24 bases between the two ends. This CDR3 contains 17 residues. CDR3 protein: CASSPRGGQGWNQPQHF. The CDR3 DNA follows: TGTGCCAGCAGTCCCCGGGGGGGGCAGGGGTGGAACCAGCCCCAGCATTTT.

A word on this clone: The sample carries other DNA sequences with the same CDR3. The chain recombines TRBV2 with TRBJ1-5; 7 nucleotides match TRBD1. Germline CDR1 reads SNHLY; CDR2 reads FYNNEI. This CDR3 is built from 13 residues. J lost 2 bases, V lost 8 bases, and 3 bases had no gene match. The CDR3 sequence: CASSGQGNQPQHF. The CDR3 DNA sequence: TGTGCCAGCTCTGGACAGGGCAATCAGCCCCAGCATTTT.

The chain links TRBV7-8 to TRBJ2-7; 7 bases line up with TRBD2. Trimming removed 5 bases from V and 7 bases from J; junction bases left unmatched: 11. This CDR3 spans 14 amino acids. Germline V CDR1 and CDR2: SGHVS, FQNEAQ. The CDR3 region has the DNA TGTGCCAGCAGCCGCAGCGGGGAGGCAGGGGAGCAGTACTTC. Its protein is CASSRSGEAGEQYF.

The chain is built from TRBV27 and TRBJ2-7; D gene unclear. CDR1 MNHEY and CDR2 SMNVEV come from the germline V gene (reference sequence). The CDR3 extends over 14 amino acids. V lost 0 bases to trimming and J lost 3 bases, with 9 bases between them. The chain's CDR3 is CASSLSGFYYEQYF. As DNA, the CDR3 is TGTGCCAGCAGTTTATCCGGGTTTTACTACGAGCAGTACTTC.

The V gene is TRBV27, the J gene TRBJ1-2, with 10 bases lining up with TRBD1. Germline CDR1 reads MNHEY; CDR2 reads SMNVEV (reference sequence). CDR3 length: 14 amino acids. The ends lost 4 bases at V and 6 bases at J; junction bases unmatched: 5. CDR3 region: CASSSGTGDNGYTF. DNA for the CDR3: TGTGCCAGCAGTTCCGGGACAGGGGACAATGGCTACACCTTC.

DNA of the CDR3: TGTGCCAGCAGGGACAGCAAACTCTCATCCTACGAGCAGTACTTC. This codes for CASRDSKLSSYEQYF. This chain connects TRBV28 to TRBJ2-7, with D possibly matching TRBD1 (6 bases). The V end was cut by 6 bases, the J end by 1 base, with 16 bases between. Germline V gene data show CDR1 as MDHEN and CDR2 as SYDVKM. The CDR3 totals 15 residues.

V and J are TRBV2 and TRBJ1-1; no clear D gene. The CDR3 length is 17 residues. CDR1 is SNHLY and CDR2 is FYNNEI in the germline V gene. V gave up 1 base and J gave up 0 bases, with 15 bases separating them. CDR3 coding DNA: TGTGCCAGCAGTGAAGTACTTGGGCAGCTCATGAACACTGAAGCTTTCTTT. Translation gives CASSEVLGQLMNTEAFF.

The chain has TRBV2 and TRBJ2-5, with D possibly TRBD2 on 5 matching bases. Trimming took 3 bases from V and 0 from J, leaving 8 bases between them. CDR1 is SNHLY, CDR2 FYNNEI, per germline. The CDR3 spans 14 residues. CDR3 residues: CASSEARDQETQYF. CDR3 DNA: TGTGCCAGCAGTGAGGCGCGGGACCAAGAGACCCAGTACTTC. The full variable domain, rest sourced from reference TRBV2 and TRBJ2-5, is EPEVTQTPSHQVTQMGQEVILRCVPISNHLYFYWYRQILGQKVEFLVSFYNNEISEKSEIFDDQFSVERPDGSNFTLKIRSTKLEDSAMYFCASSEARDQETQYFGPGTRLLVL.

The chain combines TRBV2 with TRBJ1-6; tentative D call: TRBD1 (5 bases). Germline CDR1 and CDR2: SNHLY and FYNNEI. The CDR3 contains 15 residues. Deletions cut 1 base from V and 8 bases from J, with 12 bases between. CDR3 sequence: CASSEERGRYSPLHF. The CDR3 DNA sequence: TGTGCCAGCAGTGAAGAAAGGGGTCGGTATTCACCCCTCCACTTT.

The CDR3 DNA reads TGTGCCAGCAGTTACATAGGACTGGGGTACAATGAGCAGTTCTTC. It codes for CASSYIGLGYNEQFF. This chain links TRBV6-6 with TRBJ2-1; the D gene is possibly TRBD2 (5 bases). The CDR3 is 15 amino acids. Looked up from germline, CDR1 is MNHNY and CDR2 is SVGAGI (reference sequence). V was pared by 2 bases and J by 4 bases, with 12 bases between.

The chain couples TRBV12-3 or TRBV12-4 to TRBJ2-1; 8 nucleotides match TRBD2. The V segment lost 3 bases and the J segment 7 bases; nucleotides outside the gene matches: 2. The CDR3 contains 13 residues. The CDR3 here is CASSLIAGNEQFF. CDR3 nucleotides: TGTGCCAGCAGTTTGATAGCGGGAAATGAGCAGTTCTTC.

This clone was found once. The J gene is TRBJ1-2, the V gene TRBV24-1; D may be TRBD1 (6 bases). The CDR3 length is 12 residues. Germline CDR1 and CDR2: KGHDR and SFDVKD. Trimming cost V 5 bases and J 8 bases, with 11 bases left between them. The CDR3 DNA reads as TGTGCCACCAGTGCGGGGGGCAGAGGCTACACCTTC. Amino acid sequence: CATSAGGRGYTF.

This chain connects TRBV10-3 to TRBJ1-2; D gene ambiguous. Looked up from germline, CDR1 is ENHRY and CDR2 is SYGVKD. With 7 bases removed from V and 6 bases from J, the gap between germline ends came to 18 bases. The CDR3 is 14 amino acids. The CDR3 nucleotides read TGTGCCATCAATTCGAGGGCTCAGTCGGATGGCTACACCTTC. It is translated as CAINSRAQSDGYTF.

The rearrangement links TRBV5-1 to TRBJ1-1, with D possibly matching TRBD1 (5 bases). The CDR3 spans 13 residues. The germline V and J ends were trimmed by 4 bases and 0 bases, with 7 bases remaining between them. CDR1 SGHRS and CDR2 YFSETQ come from the germline V gene. DNA of the CDR3: TGCGCCAGCAGCCGGACAATGAACACTGAAGCTTTCTTT. Its protein product is CASSRTMNTEAFF.